This entry concerns a single T cell receptor (beta chain). Its target is not known. The data belong to a study of cytomegalovirus exposure and HLA in healthy donors. Study-level background: Sequencing of about 179 million T cells in an earlier analysis found 95 million to 120 million unique TCR beta sequences.

PCR primers comprised 60 Vbeta and 13 Jbeta primers. Data came from immunoSEQ multiplex PCR; TCRdb stores just in-frame clones and leaves some out. The table has roughly 250,000 clones, about four fifths seen once. The CDR3 spans 14 residues. Germline V gene lookup returns CDR1 MDHEN and CDR2 SYDVKM. The trim removed 2 bases at V and 6 bases at J, leaving 5 bases unmatched. Study observations and caveats: Earlier analysis looked at TCR beta V segments, and most were productive about 90% or about 30% of the time. A later analysis found most CMV-associated TCR beta chains apparently HLA-restricted. Despite most TCR sequences being rare, some public TCRs occurred in many donors.

V is TRBV28 and J is TRBJ1-2; 8 bases match TRBD1. This receptor was identified in a girl aged 2-15 years in good health and CMV-seronegative. Sequenced: PBMCs. The CDR3 reads CASSLPGGRDGYTF. The DNA for the CDR3 is TGTGCCAGCAGTTTACCAGGGGGCCGTGATGGCTACACCTTC.